The clone carrying this TCR beta chain has just a few counts. Antigen unknown. The data were obtained in a study of OX40 agonist ivuxolimab in advanced cancers. In the study overall: Patients with prior anti-PD-1, anti-PD-L1 or anti-CTLA-4 therapy were eligible; 40% had some. The study, taken as a whole, reports: By week 6 at 0.1 to 3.0 mg/kg, blood CD4+ and CD8+ T cells had expanded clonally.

Patients were excluded for autoimmune disease history or systemic immunosuppression. The ends were cut back, 7 bases at V and 6 bases at J, with 19 bases in the middle. The CDR3 has 14 amino acids. The V gene's germline CDR1 is MDHEN and CDR2 SYDVKM. This table comes from immunoSEQ multiplex PCR, and its TCRdb copy is limited to in-frame clones, with some not included. The repertoire has tens of thousands of clones, around 80% of them found once; the top ten carry roughly 9.8%. The sequencing used CD4+ or CD8+ T cells sorted from blood, collected in a trial of the OX40 agonist ivuxolimab. The chain joins TRBV28 to TRBJ2-7; TRBD1 is a possible D gene (5 bases). The TCR comes from an adult with an advanced solid tumor such as melanoma, head and neck, liver or kidney cancer. The chain's CDR3 is CASTRTGRVGEQYF. CDR3 nucleotide sequence: TGTGCCAGCACCCGGACGGGCAGGGTTGGCGAGCAGTACTTC.